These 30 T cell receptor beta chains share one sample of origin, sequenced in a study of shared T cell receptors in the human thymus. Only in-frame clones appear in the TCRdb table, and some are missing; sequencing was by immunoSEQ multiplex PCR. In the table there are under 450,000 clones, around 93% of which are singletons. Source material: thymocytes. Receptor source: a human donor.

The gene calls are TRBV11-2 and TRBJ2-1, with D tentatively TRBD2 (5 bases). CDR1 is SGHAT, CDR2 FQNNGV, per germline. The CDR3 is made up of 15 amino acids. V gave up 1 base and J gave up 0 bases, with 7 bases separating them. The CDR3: CASSLGRSSYNEQFF. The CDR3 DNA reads TGTGCCAGCAGCTTAGGGAGGTCCTCCTACAATGAGCAGTTCTTC.

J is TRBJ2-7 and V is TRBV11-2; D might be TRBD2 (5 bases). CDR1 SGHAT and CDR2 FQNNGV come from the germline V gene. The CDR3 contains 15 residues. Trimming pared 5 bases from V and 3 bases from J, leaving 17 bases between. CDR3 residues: CASSLAEFANYEQYF. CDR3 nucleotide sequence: TGTGCCAGCAGCCTAGCTGAGTTTGCCAACTACGAGCAGTACTTC.

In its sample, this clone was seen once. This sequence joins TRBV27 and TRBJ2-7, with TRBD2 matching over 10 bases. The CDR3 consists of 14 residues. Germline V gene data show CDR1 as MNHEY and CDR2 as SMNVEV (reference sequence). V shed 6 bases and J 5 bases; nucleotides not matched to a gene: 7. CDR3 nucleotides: TGTGCCAGCAGGATCGGTCTAGCGGGAGACGAGCAGTACTTC. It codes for CASRIGLAGDEQYF.

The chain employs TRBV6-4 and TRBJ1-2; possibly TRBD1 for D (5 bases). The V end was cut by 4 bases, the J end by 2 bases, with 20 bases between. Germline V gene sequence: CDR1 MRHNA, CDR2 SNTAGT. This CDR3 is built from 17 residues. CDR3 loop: CASSGPLGAGRNYGYTF. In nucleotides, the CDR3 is TGTGCCAGCAGTGGACCTTTAGGAGCAGGGAGGAACTATGGCTACACCTTC.

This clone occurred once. CDR3 residues: CASSSDRGRRETQYF. The CDR3 DNA sequence: TGTGCCAGCAGCTCTGACAGGGGGCGAAGAGAGACCCAGTACTTC. V gene TRBV5-4 combines with J gene TRBJ2-5; 10 bases agree with TRBD1. This CDR3 comprises 15 residues. CDR1 is SGHNT and CDR2 is YYREEE in the germline V gene (reference sequence). V trimming: 3 bases; J trimming: 4 bases; junction bases outside the gene matches: 6.

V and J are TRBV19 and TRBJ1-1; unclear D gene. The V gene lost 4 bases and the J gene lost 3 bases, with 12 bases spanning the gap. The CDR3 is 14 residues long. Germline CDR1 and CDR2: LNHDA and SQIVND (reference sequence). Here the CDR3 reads CASSTRAEYTEAFF. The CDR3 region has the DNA TGTGCCAGTAGTACGAGGGCGGAATACACTGAAGCTTTCTTT.

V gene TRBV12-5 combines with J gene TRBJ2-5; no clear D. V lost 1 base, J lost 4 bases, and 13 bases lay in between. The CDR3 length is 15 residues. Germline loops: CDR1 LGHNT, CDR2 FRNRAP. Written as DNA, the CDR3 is TGTGCTAGTGGTTTGGCCGTTCAATCGAGAGAGACCCAGTACTTC. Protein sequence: CASGLAVQSRETQYF.

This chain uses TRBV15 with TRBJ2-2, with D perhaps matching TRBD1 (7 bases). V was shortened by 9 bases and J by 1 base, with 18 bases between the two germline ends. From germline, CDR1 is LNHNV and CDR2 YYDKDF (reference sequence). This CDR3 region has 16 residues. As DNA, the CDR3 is TGTGCCACAGGAGGGGGCCAGAGCTTGAACACCGGGGAGCTGTTTTTT. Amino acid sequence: CATGGGQSLNTGELFF. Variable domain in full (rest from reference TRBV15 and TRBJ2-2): DAMVIQNPRYQVTQFGKPVTLSCSQTLNHNVMYWYQQKSSQAPKLLFHYYDKDFNNEADTPDNFQSRRPNTSFCFLDIRSPGLGDTAMYLCATGGGQSLNTGELFFGEGSRLTVL.

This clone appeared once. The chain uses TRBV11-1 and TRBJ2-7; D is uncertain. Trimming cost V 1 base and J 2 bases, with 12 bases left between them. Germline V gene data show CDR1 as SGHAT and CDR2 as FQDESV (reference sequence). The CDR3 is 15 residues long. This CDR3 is CASSLVPRAPYEQYF. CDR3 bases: TGTGCCAGCAGCTTAGTTCCCAGAGCCCCCTACGAGCAGTACTTC.

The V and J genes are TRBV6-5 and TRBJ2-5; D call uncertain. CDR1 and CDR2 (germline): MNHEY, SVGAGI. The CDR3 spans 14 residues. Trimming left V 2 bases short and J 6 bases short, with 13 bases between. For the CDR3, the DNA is TGTGCCAGCAGTTACCGACACGTTTGGAAGACCCAGTACTTC. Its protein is CASSYRHVWKTQYF.

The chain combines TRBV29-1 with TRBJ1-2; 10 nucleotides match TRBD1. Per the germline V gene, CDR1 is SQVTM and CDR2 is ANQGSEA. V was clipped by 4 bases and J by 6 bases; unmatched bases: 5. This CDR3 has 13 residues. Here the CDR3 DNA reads TGCAGCGTTGTGGGACAGGGGTGTGATGGCTACACCTTC. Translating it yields CSVVGQGCDGYTF.

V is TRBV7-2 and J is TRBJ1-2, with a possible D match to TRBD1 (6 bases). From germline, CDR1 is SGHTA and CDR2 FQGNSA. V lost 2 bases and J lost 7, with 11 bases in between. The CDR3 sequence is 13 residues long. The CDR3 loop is CASSLPRGGGYTF. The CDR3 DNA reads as TGTGCCAGCAGCTTACCCAGGGGCGGTGGCTACACCTTC.

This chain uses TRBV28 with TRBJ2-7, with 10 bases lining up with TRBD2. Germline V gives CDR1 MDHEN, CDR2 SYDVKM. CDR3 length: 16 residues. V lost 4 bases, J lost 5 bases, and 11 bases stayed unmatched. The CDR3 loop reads CASSWTTAGGPNEQYF. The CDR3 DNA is TGTGCCAGCAGTTGGACAACAGCGGGAGGGCCAAACGAGCAGTACTTC.

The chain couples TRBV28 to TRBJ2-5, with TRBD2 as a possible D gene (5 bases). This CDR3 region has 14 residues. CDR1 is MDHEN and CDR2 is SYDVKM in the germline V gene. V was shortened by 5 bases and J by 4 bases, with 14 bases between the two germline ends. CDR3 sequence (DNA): TGTGCCAGCAGTCCACGGCGGGTAGGAGAGACCCAGTACTTC. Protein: CASSPRRVGETQYF.

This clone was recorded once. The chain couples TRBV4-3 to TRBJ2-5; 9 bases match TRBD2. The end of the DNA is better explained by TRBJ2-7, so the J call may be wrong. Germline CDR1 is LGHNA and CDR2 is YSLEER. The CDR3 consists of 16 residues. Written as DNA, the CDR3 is TGCGCCAGCAGCCAAGATGGAGCGGGAGGTAGCTACGAGCAGTACTTC. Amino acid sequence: CASSQDGAGGSYEQYF.

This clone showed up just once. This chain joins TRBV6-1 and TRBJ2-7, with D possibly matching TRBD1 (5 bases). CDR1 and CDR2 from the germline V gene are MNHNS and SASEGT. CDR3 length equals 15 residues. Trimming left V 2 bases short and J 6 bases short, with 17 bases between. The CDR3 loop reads CASSERGQKPPEQYF. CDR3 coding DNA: TGTGCCAGCAGTGAAAGGGGTCAGAAACCGCCCGAGCAGTACTTC.

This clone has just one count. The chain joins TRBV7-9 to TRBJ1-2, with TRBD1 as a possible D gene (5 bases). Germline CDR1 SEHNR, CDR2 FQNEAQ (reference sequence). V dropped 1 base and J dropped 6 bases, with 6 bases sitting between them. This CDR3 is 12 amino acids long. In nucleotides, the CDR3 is TGTGCCAGCAGCTTAGACAGGCATGGCTACACCTTC. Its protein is CASSLDRHGYTF.

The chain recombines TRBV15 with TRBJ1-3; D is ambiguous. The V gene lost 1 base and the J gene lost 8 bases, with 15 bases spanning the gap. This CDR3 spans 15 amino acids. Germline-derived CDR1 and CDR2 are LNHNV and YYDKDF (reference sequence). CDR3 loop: CATSRATNKTDTIYF. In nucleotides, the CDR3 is TGTGCCACCAGCAGAGCGACCAATAAGACGGACACCATATATTTT.

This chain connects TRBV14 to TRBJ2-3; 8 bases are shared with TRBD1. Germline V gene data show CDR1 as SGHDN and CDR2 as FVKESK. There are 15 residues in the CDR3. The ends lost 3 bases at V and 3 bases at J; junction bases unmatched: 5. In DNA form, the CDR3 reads TGTGCCAGCAGCCATGCAGGGGGCGCGACAGATACGCAGTATTTT. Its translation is CASSHAGGATDTQYF.

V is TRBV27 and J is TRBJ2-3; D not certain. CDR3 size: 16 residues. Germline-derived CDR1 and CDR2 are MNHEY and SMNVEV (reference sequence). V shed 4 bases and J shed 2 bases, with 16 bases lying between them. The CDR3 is CASSSSDRLYTDTQYF. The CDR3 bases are TGTGCCAGCAGTTCCTCGGACCGATTATACACAGATACGCAGTATTTT.

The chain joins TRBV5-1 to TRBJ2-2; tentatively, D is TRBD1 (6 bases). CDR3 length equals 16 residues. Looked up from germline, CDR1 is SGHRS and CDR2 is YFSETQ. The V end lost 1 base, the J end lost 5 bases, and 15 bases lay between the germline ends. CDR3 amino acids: CASSLKPGERTGELFF. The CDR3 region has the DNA TGCGCCAGCAGCTTGAAACCAGGGGAGAGAACCGGGGAGCTGTTTTTT.

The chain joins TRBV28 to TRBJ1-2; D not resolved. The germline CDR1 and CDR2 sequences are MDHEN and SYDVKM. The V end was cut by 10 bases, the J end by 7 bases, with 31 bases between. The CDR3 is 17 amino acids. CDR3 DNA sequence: TGTGCCACCAAGGATCGCGCGGCCAAATTGAGGGTGGTTGGCTACACCTTC. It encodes CATKDRAAKLRVVGYTF.

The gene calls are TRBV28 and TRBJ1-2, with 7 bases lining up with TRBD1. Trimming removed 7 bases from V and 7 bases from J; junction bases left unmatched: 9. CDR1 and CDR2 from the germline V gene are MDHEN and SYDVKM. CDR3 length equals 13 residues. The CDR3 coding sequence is TGTGCCAGCAATTCGAGGGGGCGCGGTGGCTACACCTTC. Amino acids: CASNSRGRGGYTF.

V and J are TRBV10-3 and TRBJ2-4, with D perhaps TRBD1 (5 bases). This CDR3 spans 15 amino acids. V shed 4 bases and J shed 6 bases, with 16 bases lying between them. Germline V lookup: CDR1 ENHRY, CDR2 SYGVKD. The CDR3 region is CAISVGQGAANIQYF. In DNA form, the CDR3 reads TGTGCCATCAGTGTAGGGCAGGGTGCCGCAAACATTCAGTACTTC.

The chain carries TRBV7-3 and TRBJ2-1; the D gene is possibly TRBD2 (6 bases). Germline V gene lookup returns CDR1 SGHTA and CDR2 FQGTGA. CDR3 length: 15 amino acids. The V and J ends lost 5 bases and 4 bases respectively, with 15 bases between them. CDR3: CASSPRIGGYNEQFF. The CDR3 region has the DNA TGTGCCAGCAGCCCGCGTATTGGGGGGTACAATGAGCAGTTCTTC.

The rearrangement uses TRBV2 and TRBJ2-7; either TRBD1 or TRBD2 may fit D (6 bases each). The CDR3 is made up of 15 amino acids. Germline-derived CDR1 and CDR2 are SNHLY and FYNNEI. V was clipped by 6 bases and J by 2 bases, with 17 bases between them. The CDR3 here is CASSEGGTPAYEQYF. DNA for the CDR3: TGTGCCAGCAGCGAGGGCGGGACACCCGCCTACGAGCAGTACTTC.

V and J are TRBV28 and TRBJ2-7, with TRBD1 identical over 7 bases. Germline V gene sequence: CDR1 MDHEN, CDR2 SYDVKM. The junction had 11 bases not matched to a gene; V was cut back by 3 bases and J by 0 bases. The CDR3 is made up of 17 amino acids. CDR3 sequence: CASSLGDRVILSYEQYF. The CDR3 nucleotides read TGTGCCAGCAGTTTGGGAGACAGGGTGATCCTCTCCTACGAGCAGTACTTC.

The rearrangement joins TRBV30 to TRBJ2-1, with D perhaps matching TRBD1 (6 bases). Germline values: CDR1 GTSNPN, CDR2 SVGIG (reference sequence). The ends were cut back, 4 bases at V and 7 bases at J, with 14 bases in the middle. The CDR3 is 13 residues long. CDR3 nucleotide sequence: TGTGCCTGGACGTCCGGGACACCTAATGAGCAGTTCTTC. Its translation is CAWTSGTPNEQFF.

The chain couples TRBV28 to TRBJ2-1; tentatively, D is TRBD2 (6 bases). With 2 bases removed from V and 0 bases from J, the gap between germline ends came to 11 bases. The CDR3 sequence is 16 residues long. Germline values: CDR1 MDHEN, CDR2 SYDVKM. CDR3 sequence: CASSLISGASYNEQFF. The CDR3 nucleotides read TGTGCCAGCAGTTTAATTAGCGGAGCCTCCTACAATGAGCAGTTCTTC.

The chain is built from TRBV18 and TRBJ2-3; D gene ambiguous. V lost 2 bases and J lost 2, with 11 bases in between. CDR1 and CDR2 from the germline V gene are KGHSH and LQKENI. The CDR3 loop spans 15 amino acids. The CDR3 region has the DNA TGTGCCAGCTCACCATCGTCCACCCCCACAGATACGCAGTATTTT. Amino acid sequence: CASSPSSTPTDTQYF.